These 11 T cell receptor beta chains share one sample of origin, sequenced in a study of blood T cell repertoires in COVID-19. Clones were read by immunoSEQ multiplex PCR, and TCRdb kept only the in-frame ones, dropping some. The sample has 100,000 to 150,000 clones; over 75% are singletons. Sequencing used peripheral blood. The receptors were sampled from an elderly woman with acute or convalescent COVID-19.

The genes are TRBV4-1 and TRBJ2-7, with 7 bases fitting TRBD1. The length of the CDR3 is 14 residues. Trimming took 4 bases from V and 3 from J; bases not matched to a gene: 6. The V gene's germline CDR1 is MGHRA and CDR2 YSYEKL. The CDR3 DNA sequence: TGCGCCAGCAGCCCCAGCAGGGGGATCTACGAGCAGTACTTC. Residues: CASSPSRGIYEQYF.

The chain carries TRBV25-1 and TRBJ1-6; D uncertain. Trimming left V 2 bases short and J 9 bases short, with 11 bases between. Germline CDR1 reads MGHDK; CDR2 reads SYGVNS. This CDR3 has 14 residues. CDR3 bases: TGTGCCAGCAGTGAAATGACATCCTTTTCACCCCTCCACTTT. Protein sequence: CASSEMTSFSPLHF.

The CDR3 loop is CASSYGTDLRTGYTF. The CDR3 DNA sequence: TGTGCCAGCAGTTACGGGACAGATCTCCGGACTGGCTACACCTTC. The J gene is TRBJ1-2, the V gene TRBV6-2 or TRBV6-3, with 7 positions matching TRBD1. This CDR3 has 15 amino acids. The germline V gene has CDR1 MNHEY and CDR2 SVGEGT. J was trimmed by 7 bases and V by 2 bases; bases with no gene match: 10.

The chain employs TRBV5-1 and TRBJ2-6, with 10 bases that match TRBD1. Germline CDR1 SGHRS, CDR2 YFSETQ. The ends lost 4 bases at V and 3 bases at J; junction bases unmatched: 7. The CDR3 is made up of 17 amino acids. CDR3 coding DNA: TGCGCCAGCAGCCAGGGACAGGGGAGGAGTGGGGCCAACGTCCTGACTTTC. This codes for CASSQGQGRSGANVLTF.

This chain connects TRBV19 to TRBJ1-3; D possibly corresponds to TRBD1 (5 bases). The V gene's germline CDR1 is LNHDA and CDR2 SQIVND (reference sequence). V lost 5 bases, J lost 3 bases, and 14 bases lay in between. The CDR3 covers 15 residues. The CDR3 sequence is CASSSGQKLGNTIYF. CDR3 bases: TGTGCCAGTAGTTCTGGACAAAAGCTTGGAAACACCATATATTTT.

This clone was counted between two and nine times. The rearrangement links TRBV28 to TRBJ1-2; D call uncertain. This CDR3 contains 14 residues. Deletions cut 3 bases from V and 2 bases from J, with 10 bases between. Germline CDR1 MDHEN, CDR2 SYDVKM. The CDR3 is CASSFFWQNYGYTF. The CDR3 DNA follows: TGTGCCAGCAGTTTTTTTTGGCAGAACTATGGCTACACCTTC.

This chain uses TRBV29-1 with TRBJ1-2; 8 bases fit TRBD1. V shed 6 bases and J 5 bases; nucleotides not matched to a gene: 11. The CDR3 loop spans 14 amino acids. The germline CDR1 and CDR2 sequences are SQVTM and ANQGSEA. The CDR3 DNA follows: TGCAGCGTGAACACAGGGGGAGTGGGGTATGGCTACACCTTC. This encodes CSVNTGGVGYGYTF.

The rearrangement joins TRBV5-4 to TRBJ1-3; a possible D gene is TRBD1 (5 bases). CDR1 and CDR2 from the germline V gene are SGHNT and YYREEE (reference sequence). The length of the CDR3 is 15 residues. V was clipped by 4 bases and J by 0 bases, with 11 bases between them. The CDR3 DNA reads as TGTGCCAGCAGCCCCGACAGTCACTCTGGAAACACCATATATTTT. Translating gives CASSPDSHSGNTIYF. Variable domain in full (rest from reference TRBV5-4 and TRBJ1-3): ETGVTQSPTHLIKTRGQQVTLRCSSQSGHNTVSWYQQALGQGPQFIFQYYREEENGRGNFPPRFSGLQFPNYSSELNVNALELDDSALYLCASSPDSHSGNTIYFGEGSWLTVV.

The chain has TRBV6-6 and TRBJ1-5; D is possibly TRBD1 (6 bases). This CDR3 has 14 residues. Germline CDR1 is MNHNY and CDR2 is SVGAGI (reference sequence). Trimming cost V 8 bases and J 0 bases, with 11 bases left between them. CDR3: CASSRGYSNQPQHF. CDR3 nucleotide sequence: TGTGCCAGCTCGAGGGGGTATAGCAATCAGCCCCAGCATTTT.

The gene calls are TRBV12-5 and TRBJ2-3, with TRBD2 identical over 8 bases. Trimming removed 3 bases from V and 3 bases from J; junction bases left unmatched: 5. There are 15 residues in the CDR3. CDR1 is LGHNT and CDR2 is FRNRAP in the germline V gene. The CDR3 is CASGFRGGSTDTQYF. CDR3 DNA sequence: TGTGCTAGTGGTTTCCGGGGGGGCAGTACAGATACGCAGTATTTT.

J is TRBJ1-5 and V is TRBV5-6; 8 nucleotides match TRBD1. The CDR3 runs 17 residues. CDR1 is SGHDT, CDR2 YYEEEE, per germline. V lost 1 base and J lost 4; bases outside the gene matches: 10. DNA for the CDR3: TGTGCCAGCAGCTTGTCCCATCGCAGGGGGCCGAATCAGCCCCAGCATTTT. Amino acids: CASSLSHRRGPNQPQHF. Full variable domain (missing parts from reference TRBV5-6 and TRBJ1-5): DAGVTQSPTHLIKTRGQQVTLRCSPKSGHDTVSWYQQALGQGPQFIFQYYEEEERQRGNFPDRFSGHQFPNYSSELNVNALLLGDSALYLCASSLSHRRGPNQPQHFGDGTRLSIL.